Listed here are 24 T cell receptor beta chains from one sample, sequenced in a study of siplizumab effects on memory and regulatory T cells. The protocol was immunoSEQ multiplex PCR, while the TCRdb copy is restricted to in-frame clones and leaves out a portion. The top ten hold 1% to 1.5% of the sample, which has roughly 93,000 clones, about 95% seen once. The sample consisted of non-Treg CD4+ T cells sorted from blood. All receptors derive from a human donor in good health.

V gene TRBV6-1 combines with J gene TRBJ2-1; possibly TRBD1 for D (6 bases). CDR1 is MNHNS and CDR2 is SASEGT in the germline V gene. V dropped 5 bases and J dropped 6 bases, with 11 bases sitting between them. The CDR3 is 13 residues long. CDR3: CASSRRTVNEQFF. CDR3 DNA: TGTGCCAGCAGTCGAAGGACAGTCAATGAGCAGTTCTTC.

J is TRBJ1-1 and V is TRBV28; TRBD1 is a possible D gene (5 bases). The CDR3 is made up of 15 amino acids. The germline V gene encodes CDR1 MDHEN and CDR2 SYDVKM. The ends were cut back, 4 bases at V and 7 bases at J, with 19 bases in the middle. As DNA, the CDR3 is TGTGCCAGCAGTTCCCTCCCAGGGCGGGAGGATGAAGCTTTCTTT. Protein: CASSSLPGREDEAFF.

The chain is built from TRBV7-2 and TRBJ2-7; D gene ambiguous. Germline V gene lookup returns CDR1 SGHTA and CDR2 FQGNSA. The ends were cut back, 2 bases at V and 3 bases at J, with 5 bases in the middle. This CDR3 is 12 amino acids long. The CDR3 nucleotides read TGTGCCAGCAGCTTACGACTCTACGAGCAGTACTTC. The encoded protein is CASSLRLYEQYF.

The V call is TRBV6-5, the J call TRBJ2-6; D is perhaps TRBD1 (6 bases). This CDR3 has 15 amino acids. Germline lookup yields CDR1 MNHEY and CDR2 SVGAGI. Trimming cost V 6 bases and J 4 bases, with 13 bases left between them. The CDR3 nucleotides read TGTGCCAGCAGACCCAGCAGGGGAGGGGCCAACGTCCTGACTTTC. Protein: CASRPSRGGANVLTF.

The V gene is TRBV2, the J gene TRBJ2-7; D may be TRBD2 (5 bases). CDR3 length equals 17 residues. Germline V gene sequence: CDR1 SNHLY, CDR2 FYNNEI. Deletions cut 9 bases from V and 4 bases from J, with 28 bases between. CDR3 DNA sequence: TGTGCCAGTGCGTACCCTCCCCAACTAGGGTCGAAATACGAGCAGTACTTC. Encoded protein: CASAYPPQLGSKYEQYF.

This chain joins TRBV7-2 and TRBJ2-2, with D tentatively TRBD1 or TRBD2 (5 bases each). V was pared by 4 bases and J by 5 bases, with 17 bases between. The CDR3 has 16 amino acids. The germline V gene encodes CDR1 SGHTA and CDR2 FQGNSA. CDR3 region: CASSSRRSGRTGELFF. The CDR3 DNA reads TGTGCCAGCAGCTCCAGACGATCAGGGAGAACCGGGGAGCTGTTTTTT.

This chain links TRBV19 with TRBJ2-2, with D perhaps TRBD1 (5 bases). V gave up 5 bases and J gave up 1 base, with 14 bases separating them. From germline, CDR1 is LNHDA and CDR2 SQIVND (reference sequence). CDR3 size: 16 residues. The CDR3 DNA follows: TGTGCCAGTAGTCCCCCCGGACATCAGAACACCGGGGAGCTGTTTTTT. Translated: CASSPPGHQNTGELFF.

This chain uses TRBV30 with TRBJ2-5; TRBD1 is a possible D gene (5 bases). The V end was cut by 3 bases, the J end by 5 bases, with 19 bases between. This CDR3 has 15 amino acids. In germline, CDR1 is GTSNPN, CDR2 SVGIG (reference sequence). The CDR3 DNA reads TGTGCCTGGAGCCTCCCTCAGGGTTGGAGCGAGACCCAGTACTTC. Amino acids: CAWSLPQGWSETQYF.

The rearrangement uses TRBV4-1 and TRBJ1-4; unclear D gene. The CDR3 is 12 amino acids. The germline V and J ends were trimmed by 0 bases and 10 bases, with 6 bases remaining between them. CDR1 and CDR2 (germline): MGHRA, YSYEKL. DNA for the CDR3: TGCGCCAGCAGCCAAGATGATGTAAAACTGTTTTTT. Translated, it gives CASSQDDVKLFF.

The chain couples TRBV5-4 to TRBJ2-3; D is unclear. This CDR3 has 14 amino acids. Germline assignment: CDR1 SGHNT and CDR2 YYREEE (reference sequence). V was trimmed by 2 bases and J by 0 bases, leaving 7 bases between them. The CDR3 DNA is TGTGCCAGCAGCTTCTTACGGAGCACAGATACGCAGTATTTT. This encodes CASSFLRSTDTQYF.

V is TRBV5-6 and J is TRBJ2-5; either TRBD1 or TRBD2 may supply D (5 bases each). V lost 2 bases and J 5 bases, leaving 13 bases between the germline ends. The CDR3 totals 14 residues. Per germline, CDR1 SGHDT and CDR2 YYEEEE. Here the CDR3 DNA reads TGTGCCAGCAGCTTTACGGTGGGGGTGGAGACCCAGTACTTC. It encodes CASSFTVGVETQYF.

This chain links TRBV29-1 with TRBJ2-5, with TRBD1 matching over 9 bases. CDR1 SQVTM and CDR2 ANQGSEA come from the germline V gene. J lost 5 bases, V lost 7 bases, and 11 bases had no gene match. The CDR3 consists of 14 residues. The CDR3 nucleotides read TGCAGCGCCTCCGGGACAGGGATATGGGAGACCCAGTACTTC. Translated, it gives CSASGTGIWETQYF.

The table lists this clone with a count of one. This chain links TRBV12-2 with TRBJ2-2. TRBV12-2 is termed a pseudogene. The CDR3 sequence is 16 residues long. The CDR3 spells CASRLWFSKSTGELFF. CDR3 DNA sequence: TGTGCAAGTCGCTTATGGTTCTCCAAAAGCACCGGGGAGCTGTTTTTT.

The gene calls are TRBV6-1 and TRBJ2-7; D possibly corresponds to TRBD1 (5 bases). This CDR3 is 14 amino acids long. Trimming took 5 bases from V and 7 from J, leaving 18 bases between them. Germline loops: CDR1 MNHNS, CDR2 SASEGT. The CDR3 spells CASSTQGLAWEQYF. CDR3 coding DNA: TGTGCCAGCAGTACGCAGGGTCTTGCCTGGGAGCAGTACTTC.

The chain has TRBV5-5 and TRBJ2-3; 8 bases match TRBD2. This CDR3 region has 18 residues. Germline CDR1 is SGHKS and CDR2 is YYEKEE (reference sequence). J gave up 2 bases and V 2 bases, and 13 bases lay outside the gene matches. CDR3 coding DNA: TGTGCCAGCAGCTTTACCAGCGGGAGTCCCCTGAACACAGATACGCAGTATTTT. Its translation is CASSFTSGSPLNTDTQYF.

The chain links TRBV11-1 to TRBJ2-7; 9 nucleotides align to TRBD1. Germline V gene data show CDR1 as SGHAT and CDR2 as FQDESV (reference sequence). The length of the CDR3 is 15 residues. The junction had 8 bases not matched to a gene; V was cut back by 4 bases and J by 4 bases. CDR3: CASSSRDRVLYEQYF. CDR3 bases: TGTGCCAGCAGCTCCCGGGACAGGGTGTTGTACGAGCAGTACTTC.

The chain employs TRBV6-5 and TRBJ2-5, with D unresolved. Trimming took off 2 bases at V and 4 bases at J, with 14 bases between the two ends. The V gene's germline CDR1 is MNHEY and CDR2 SVGAGI. The length of the CDR3 is 15 residues. DNA for the CDR3: TGTGCCAGCAGTTACCCCCCTCGGGTGCGAGAGACCCAGTACTTC. It codes for CASSYPPRVRETQYF.

J is TRBJ2-5 and V is TRBV11-2; no reliable D call. The CDR3 covers 13 residues. CDR1 is SGHAT and CDR2 is FQNNGV in the germline V gene. V shed 3 bases and J shed 2 bases, with 7 bases lying between them. In DNA form, the CDR3 reads TGTGCCAGCAGCTTCCCCCTTCAAGAGACCCAGTACTTC. This gives the protein CASSFPLQETQYF.

A remark on this clone: This same CDR3 is encoded by further DNA sequences in the sample. The V gene is TRBV9, the J gene TRBJ2-7, with 9 bases identical to TRBD2. The CDR3 totals 14 residues. Germline trimming cut 5 bases from V and 5 bases from J; bases unmatched to any gene: 8. Germline-derived CDR1 and CDR2 are SGDLS and YYNGEE. CDR3 sequence (DNA): TGTGCCAGCAGGAGTTTAGCGGGAGTCAACGAGCAGTACTTC. Its protein is CASRSLAGVNEQYF.

This rearrangement joins TRBV9 to TRBJ1-2; 8 bases fit TRBD1. With 0 bases clipped from V and 8 bases from J, the junction kept 3 bases outside the gene matches. CDR3 length equals 13 residues. In germline, CDR1 is SGDLS, CDR2 YYNGEE. CDR3 nucleotide sequence: TGTGCCAGCAGCGTAGAGGCAGGGGGCGGCTACACCTTC. Its translation is CASSVEAGGGYTF.

This clone was seen only once. V usage is TRBV10-3 and J usage is TRBJ1-1, with D possibly being TRBD1 (6 bases). Deletions cut 0 bases from V and 11 bases from J, with 10 bases between. This CDR3 comprises 12 residues. CDR1 and CDR2 from the germline V gene are ENHRY and SYGVKD. In DNA form, the CDR3 reads TGTGCCATCAGTGAGTCGGCAGGGGTTGCTTTCTTT. Amino acid sequence: CAISESAGVAFF.

J is TRBJ2-7 and V is TRBV2; no clear D gene. Germline V gives CDR1 SNHLY, CDR2 FYNNEI. V lost 7 bases to trimming and J lost 0 bases, with 10 bases between them. This CDR3 contains 13 residues. The CDR3, as DNA: TGTGCCAGCACCCTATATAGCTCCTACGAGCAGTACTTC. Protein product: CASTLYSSYEQYF.

In DNA, the CDR3 is TGTGCCAGCTCACCACCCCGGACGGGACTCTCCTACAATGAGCAGTTCTTC. Its protein is CASSPPRTGLSYNEQFF. This chain uses TRBV18 with TRBJ2-1, with D perhaps matching TRBD2 (6 bases). The ends were cut back, 0 bases at V and 0 bases at J, with 12 bases in the middle. CDR1 KGHSH and CDR2 LQKENI come from the germline V gene. This CDR3 spans 17 amino acids.

The chain combines TRBV7-8 with TRBJ2-1; D is perhaps TRBD1 (5 bases). Trimming pared 2 bases from V and 2 bases from J, leaving 7 bases between. The CDR3 loop spans 14 amino acids. Germline V gene data show CDR1 as SGHVS and CDR2 as FQNEAQ. The CDR3 sequence is CASSLMGPYNEQFF. For the CDR3, the DNA is TGTGCCAGCAGCTTAATGGGGCCCTACAATGAGCAGTTCTTC.